This TCR beta chain was recovered during a study of identical twins. V gave up 8 bases and J gave up 1 base, with 11 bases separating them. The CDR3 is made up of 13 amino acids. Germline-derived CDR1 and CDR2 are MNHNS and SASEGT. The sample holds many counts of this clonotype. Each CDR3 protein gets one entry after TCRdb re-called the 5' RACE reads with MiXCR. Of 500,000 to 700,000 distinct CDR3 sequences detected, just over 7% appear once; the ten largest clones hold 1.6%. This sample was also put to use in a study of yellow fever vaccine responses in identical twins.

The sample was PBMCs. This clonotype was obtained from a woman between 18 and 29 years old in good health. The rearrangement links TRBV6-1 to TRBJ1-1, with D hard to call. This chain's CDR3 is CASESWGNTEAFF. In nucleotides, the CDR3 is TGTGCCAGCGAAAGTTGGGGGAACACTGAAGCTTTCTTT.